This passage covers 18 T cell receptor beta chains from one sample sequenced in a study of beta chain features in type 1 diabetes. The authors reverse transcribed all of the isolated RNA, so sequencing captured expressed TCRB transcripts. Here immunoSEQ multiplex PCR was the method, and the copy in TCRdb shows in-frame clones only, minus some. This repertoire shows about 650,000 clones, about an eighth found once; its top ten account for 0.09% to 0.15%. Antigens of these TCRs are unknown. Overall study results and limits: TCRB CDR3 length was moderately but significantly reduced in all four CD4+ subsets of Type 1 diabetes patients.

Sequencing input: naive CD4+ T cells from blood. The receptors were sampled from a man aged 25-45 years with type 1 diabetes.

Only a few counts were recorded for this clone. V and J are TRBV18 and TRBJ1-2; D call uncertain. Germline CDR1 reads KGHSH; CDR2 reads LQKENI. The CDR3 runs 15 residues. The ends were cut back, 1 base at V and 2 bases at J, with 11 bases in the middle. Here the CDR3 reads CASSPLLGLNYGYTF. The DNA of the CDR3 is TGTGCCAGCTCACCACTCCTGGGGTTAAACTATGGCTACACCTTC.

This clone was recorded a few times. The V gene is TRBV18, the J gene TRBJ1-1, with a tentative D call TRBD1 (5 bases). CDR1 and CDR2 (germline): KGHSH, LQKENI. Trimming took 1 base from V and 1 from J, leaving 10 bases between them. The CDR3 covers 15 residues. The CDR3 DNA sequence: TGTGCCAGCTCACCACGGCAGGGTCCGAACACTGAAGCTTTCTTT. Residues: CASSPRQGPNTEAFF.

This clone occurred a few times. The chain employs TRBV7-9 and TRBJ1-4; 7 bases are a match to TRBD1. V lost 7 bases and J lost 8; bases outside the gene matches: 10. CDR1 is SEHNR and CDR2 is FQNEAQ in the germline V gene (reference sequence). The CDR3 is made up of 14 amino acids. CDR3 in amino acids: CASTDTGDVEKLFF. The CDR3, as DNA: TGTGCCAGCACCGACACAGGGGATGTGGAAAAACTGTTTTTT.

The V call is TRBV9, the J call TRBJ2-7; D unclear. Trimming shortened V by 3 bases and J by 5 bases, and 15 bases separated the two germline ends. From germline, CDR1 is SGDLS and CDR2 YYNGEE. This CDR3 contains 14 residues. This chain's CDR3 is CASSEAPYLNEQYF. The CDR3 nucleotides read TGTGCCAGCAGCGAGGCCCCTTATTTGAACGAGCAGTACTTC. The variable domain in full, completed from reference TRBV9 and TRBJ2-7, reads DSGVTQTPKHLITATGQRVTLRCSPRSGDLSVYWYQQSLDQGLQFLIQYYNGEERAKGNILERFSAQQFPDLHSELNLSSLELGDSALYFCASSEAPYLNEQYFGPGTRLTVT.

The chain has TRBV2 and TRBJ2-5; D is ambiguous. The CDR3 is made up of 12 amino acids. Germline-derived CDR1 and CDR2 are SNHLY and FYNNEI. V lost 6 bases to trimming and J lost 2 bases, with 7 bases between them. CDR3 DNA: TGTGCCAGCAGGTCCAATCAAGAGACCCAGTACTTC. Its protein is CASRSNQETQYF.

The table lists this clone with a few counts. The gene calls are TRBV2 and TRBJ2-5; D not resolved. CDR3 length: 14 amino acids. The germline V gene has CDR1 SNHLY and CDR2 FYNNEI. V lost 5 bases and J 2 bases, leaving 12 bases between the germline ends. The DNA for the CDR3 is TGTGCCAGCAGTTTAGGAACGGAACAAGAGACCCAGTACTTC. Translating it yields CASSLGTEQETQYF.

This clone came up a few times. The J gene is TRBJ2-1, the V gene TRBV7-2, with unresolved D. From germline, CDR1 is SGHTA and CDR2 FQGNSA. The V gene lost 1 base and the J gene lost 4 bases, with 5 bases spanning the gap. The CDR3 spans 13 residues. CDR3 sequence reads: CASSLDTYNEQFF. The CDR3 bases are TGTGCCAGCAGCTTAGACACTTACAATGAGCAGTTCTTC.

Comments on this clone: An end of the junction differs from the germline gene, which may be a read error. The chain is built from TRBV2 and TRBJ2-5, with TRBD2 as a possible D gene (6 bases). Germline lookup yields CDR1 SNHLY and CDR2 FYNNEI. The CDR3 has 14 amino acids. The CDR3: CACRERASSETQYF. The CDR3 DNA is TGTGCCTGCAGGGAGCGGGCCAGCTCCGAGACCCAGTACTTC.

To note about this clone: The same CDR3 arises from other DNA sequences in this sample as well. The rearrangement uses TRBV5-5 and TRBJ1-5, with D tentatively TRBD1 (5 bases). Germline-derived CDR1 and CDR2 are SGHKS and YYEKEE (reference sequence). This CDR3 is 14 amino acids long. With 4 bases removed from V and 7 bases from J, the gap between germline ends came to 15 bases. CDR3 coding DNA: TGTGCCAGCAGCCCTGGGACGGTCGACCAGCCCCAGCATTTT. Translating it yields CASSPGTVDQPQHF.

The J gene is TRBJ1-4, the V gene TRBV21-1; TRBD1 is the table's D call and was not checked against the DNA. TRBV21-1 is a known pseudogene. The CDR3 is 16 amino acids. This CDR3 reads CASSKHWTEPNEKLFF. The CDR3 region has the DNA TGTGCCAGCAGCAAACATTGGACAGAGCCTAATGAAAAACTGTTTTTT.

This clone came up a few times. This chain links TRBV2 with TRBJ2-3, with unresolved D. Between the trimmed V and J ends, which lost 8 bases and 6 bases, there was a span of 9 bases. CDR3 length equals 11 residues. Germline assignment: CDR1 SNHLY and CDR2 FYNNEI. In DNA form, the CDR3 reads TGTGCCAGCCGTCCTTTGGATACGCAGTATTTT. Translating gives CASRPLDTQYF.

CDR3 amino acids: CASKIGVFNEQFF. CDR3 coding DNA: TGTGCCAGCAAAATTGGCGTTTTCAATGAGCAGTTCTTC. The chain combines TRBV28 with TRBJ2-1, with D uncertain. V lost 7 bases and J 6 bases, leaving 13 bases between the germline ends. Germline-derived CDR1 and CDR2 are MDHEN and SYDVKM. The CDR3 loop spans 13 amino acids. Using reference TRBV28 and TRBJ2-1 for the parts outside the CDR3, the full variable domain is DVKVTQSSRYLVKRTGEKVFLECVQDMDHENMFWYRQDPGLGLRLIYFSYDVKMKEKGDIPEGYSVSREKKERFSLILESASTNQTSMYLCASKIGVFNEQFFGPGTRLTVL.

The rearrangement links TRBV7-2 to TRBJ2-5; possible D gene TRBD2, 5 bases. The germline V gene has CDR1 SGHTA and CDR2 FQGNSA. CDR3 length: 14 amino acids. Trimming pared 5 bases from V and 2 bases from J, leaving 12 bases between. CDR3 nucleotide sequence: TGTGCCAGCAGCCCCGGACGGGGACAAGAGACCCAGTACTTC. The encoded protein is CASSPGRGQETQYF.

The V and J genes are TRBV6-6 and TRBJ2-7, with a weak D call TRBD2 (5 bases). V dropped 5 bases and J dropped 0 bases, with 11 bases sitting between them. The germline V gene has CDR1 MNHNY and CDR2 SVGAGI (reference sequence). CDR3 length: 14 residues. This CDR3 reads CASSPPGISYEQYF. The DNA for the CDR3 is TGTGCCAGCAGTCCTCCGGGGATCTCCTACGAGCAGTACTTC.

There are a few counts of this clone. This chain joins TRBV9 and TRBJ2-7, with 7 bases identical to TRBD1. The CDR3 contains 12 residues. The trim removed 3 bases at V and 6 bases at J, leaving 3 bases unmatched. Per the germline V gene, CDR1 is SGDLS and CDR2 is YYNGEE. The CDR3 spells CASSGQGSEQYF. The CDR3 DNA reads TGTGCCAGCAGCGGACAGGGTAGCGAGCAGTACTTC. The complete variable domain, with remaining parts taken from reference TRBV9 and TRBJ2-7, reads DSGVTQTPKHLITATGQRVTLRCSPRSGDLSVYWYQQSLDQGLQFLIQYYNGEERAKGNILERFSAQQFPDLHSELNLSSLELGDSALYFCASSGQGSEQYFGPGTRLTVT.

The chain links TRBV21-1 to TRBJ2-7; the table's D gene call, TRBD2, was not cross checked with the DNA. TRBV21-1 corresponds to a pseudogene. This CDR3 has 15 residues. The CDR3 DNA is TGTGCCAGCAGCCGTGATAGCGGGACAGTAGACGAGCAGTACTTC. It codes for CASSRDSGTVDEQYF.

The chain has TRBV4-3 and TRBJ1-6; 7 nucleotides agree with TRBD1. The CDR3 sequence is 17 residues long. Germline loops: CDR1 LGHNA, CDR2 YSLEER. J was trimmed by 4 bases and V by 2 bases; bases with no gene match: 8. The CDR3 DNA is TGCGCCAGCAGCCAAAACAGGGGATCCCCATATAATTCACCCCTCCACTTT. Translated: CASSQNRGSPYNSPLHF.

Only a few counts were recorded for this clone. The rearrangement uses TRBV4-2 and TRBJ2-2; D ambiguous. Germline CDR1 is LGHNA and CDR2 is YNFKEQ. The V gene lost 8 bases and the J gene lost 1 base, with 8 bases spanning the gap. The CDR3 consists of 13 residues. CDR3 region: CASASENTGELFF. Here the CDR3 DNA reads TGTGCCAGCGCCTCTGAGAACACCGGGGAGCTGTTTTTT.